At least ten counts were recorded for the clone carrying this T cell receptor (beta chain). Via MiXCR, TCRdb re-called the 5' RACE reads, giving one row per CDR3 protein. Of roughly 40,000 distinct CDR3 sequences listed, around 5.7% are singletons. The data were taken from a study of early T cells in non-severe SARS-CoV-2 infection. Trimming cost V 0 bases and J 3 bases, with 12 bases left between them. This CDR3 region has 15 residues. The germline V gene encodes CDR1 SGHAT and CDR2 FQNNGV. The chain recombines TRBV11-2 with TRBJ2-7, with D perhaps being TRBD1 or TRBD2 (5 bases each). Material: whole blood. The sequence came from an adult who was a healthcare worker with PCR-confirmed SARS-CoV-2 infection or an uninfected control (not recorded which). The CDR3 is CASSLEAGANYEQYF. In DNA form, the CDR3 reads TGTGCCAGCAGCTTAGAGGCCGGGGCCAACTACGAGCAGTACTTC.